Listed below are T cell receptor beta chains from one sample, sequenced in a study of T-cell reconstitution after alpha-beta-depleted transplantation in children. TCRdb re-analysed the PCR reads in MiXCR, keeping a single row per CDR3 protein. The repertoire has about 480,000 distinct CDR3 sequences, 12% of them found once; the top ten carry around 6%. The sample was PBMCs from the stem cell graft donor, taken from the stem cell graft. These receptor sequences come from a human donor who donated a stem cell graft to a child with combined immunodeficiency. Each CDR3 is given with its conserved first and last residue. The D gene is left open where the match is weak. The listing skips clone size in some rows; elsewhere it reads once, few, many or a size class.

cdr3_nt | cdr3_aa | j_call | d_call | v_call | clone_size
TGCAGCGTTACAAGAGGGGCGGAAACAGATACGCAGTATTTT | CSVTRGAETDTQYF | TRBJ2-3 | . | TRBV29-1 | few
TGCGCCAGCAGCCAAGATGCCCGTAGCGGGGGGGCCCGAGAGACCCAGTACTTC | CASSQDARSGGARETQYF | TRBJ2-5 | TRBD2 | TRBV4-3 | .
TGTGCCAGCAGCTTAGCCGGGTTCCAAGAGACCCAGTACTTC | CASSLAGFQETQYF | TRBJ2-5 | . | TRBV7-6 | many
TGCGCCAGCAGCCAAGATGTGGGGGGACATCAGCCCCAGCATTTT | CASSQDVGGHQPQHF | TRBJ1-5 | . | TRBV4-3 | many
TGTGCCAGCAGTGTAACAGGGGACTATGGCTACACCTTC | CASSVTGDYGYTF | TRBJ1-2 | TRBD1 | TRBV6-2/TRBV6-3 | many
TGTGCCAGCAGTCCGGGACAGTCCGAGCAGTACTTC | CASSPGQSEQYF | TRBJ2-7 | TRBD1 | TRBV27 | .
TGCGCCAGCAGCCAAGTCGTCGGGGTCCCTTTAGGTGAGCAGTTCTTC | CASSQVVGVPLGEQFF | TRBJ2-1 | . | TRBV4-3 | .
TGCAGTGCTGCCCTCTCTAGCGGGAGTCAGTACGAGCAGTACTTC | CSAALSSGSQYEQYF | TRBJ2-7 | TRBD2 | TRBV20-1 | few
TGTGCCAGCACCCTTCCGGGATCTTCGTACAATGAGCAGTTCTTC | CASTLPGSSYNEQFF | TRBJ2-1 | . | TRBV12-3/TRBV12-4 | .
TGTGCCAGCAGTTCGGGGGCGGGGACCGGGGAGCTGTTTTTT | CASSSGAGTGELFF | TRBJ2-2 | . | TRBV6-5 | .
TGCAGTGCTAGAGATCCCGGGGTTCTAGCGGGGGAATACGAGCAGTACTTC | CSARDPGVLAGEYEQYF | TRBJ2-7 | TRBD2 | TRBV20-1 | few
TGCAGTGCTAGAGCCCGGGACCTGGTTGAGCAGTACTTC | CSARARDLVEQYF | TRBJ2-7 | . | TRBV20-1 | few
TGTGCCACCAGCAGTTCCAACCCAGATACGCAGTATTTT | CATSSSNPDTQYF | TRBJ2-3 | . | TRBV15 | .
TGCAGTGCTAGCCCCACCCGAGCGGGGGTGAGCTCCTACGAGCAGTACTTC | CSASPTRAGVSSYEQYF | TRBJ2-7 | TRBD2 | TRBV20-1 | few
TGTGCCAGCAGTATAGCGGTAGTAGGCGAGCAGTACTTC | CASSIAVVGEQYF | TRBJ2-7 | . | TRBV27 | many
TGTGCCAGCAACTTAGCGGGGCTGGTAGATACGCAGTATTTT | CASNLAGLVDTQYF | TRBJ2-3 | TRBD2 | TRBV12-3/TRBV12-4 | .
TGCGCCAGCAAGGACTACGCCAACCAAGAGACCCAGTACTTC | CASKDYANQETQYF | TRBJ2-5 | . | TRBV5-1 | many
TGTGCCAGCAGTTTGGTCCGGGCTTCTGGAAACACCATATATTTT | CASSLVRASGNTIYF | TRBJ1-3 | . | TRBV28 | few
TGTGCCAGCAGTCCCGTCATTCAGATGACAGGGATCCCAGATACGCAGTATTTT | CASSPVIQMTGIPDTQYF | TRBJ2-3 | TRBD1 | TRBV12-3/TRBV12-4 | few
TGTGCCAGCACCGCGTGGAGCTCCTACAATGAGCAGTTCTTC | CASTAWSSYNEQFF | TRBJ2-1 | . | TRBV7-2 | many
TGCAGTGCTAGGGCTGGCGGGAGGTTCGATACGCAGTATTTT | CSARAGGRFDTQYF | TRBJ2-3 | TRBD2 | TRBV20-1 | few
TGTGCCAGCAGTCCGTACGGACAGGGGTACTATGGCTACACCTTC | CASSPYGQGYYGYTF | TRBJ1-2 | TRBD1 | TRBV27 | few
TGTGCCAGCAGCTACAGGGGGCGAGGCACAGATACGCAGTATTTT | CASSYRGRGTDTQYF | TRBJ2-3 | TRBD1 | TRBV5-8 | .
TGCAGTGCTAGAGTCCTCACCCAGCACGAGCAGTACTTC | CSARVLTQHEQYF | TRBJ2-7 | . | TRBV20-1 | .
TGTGCCAGCAGTTTGGTCAGGAGCCTGTACAATGAGCAGTTCTTC | CASSLVRSLYNEQFF | TRBJ2-1 | . | TRBV12-3/TRBV12-4 | few
TGCAGCCCCTGGGTGGGGATTAACTATGGCTACACCTTC | CSPWVGINYGYTF | TRBJ1-2 | . | TRBV20-1 | .
TGTGCCAGCAGCTACCCCGAAGATACGCAGTATTTT | CASSYPEDTQYF | TRBJ2-3 | . | TRBV7-3 | few
TGTGCCAGCAGTTTATATACTGTCAAGGCTACGCAGTATTTT | CASSLYTVKATQYF | TRBJ2-3 | . | TRBV12-3/TRBV12-4 | many
TGTGCCTGGAGTGCCGGGGCCTACGAGCAGTACTTC | CAWSAGAYEQYF | TRBJ2-7 | . | TRBV30 | .
TGTGCCAGCAGCTTAGATGGGCTACTCCAGTTCTTC | CASSLDGLLQFF | TRBJ2-1 | . | TRBV11-2 | many
TGTGCCAGCAGTTACACAGGGGGCACTCAAAAACTGTTTTTT | CASSYTGGTQKLFF | TRBJ1-4 | TRBD1 | TRBV6-5 | few
TGTGCCTGGAGTGCCATTTCTCAAATGACCCAGTACTTC | CAWSAISQMTQYF | TRBJ2-5 | . | TRBV30 | .
TGTGCCAGCAGCTTGTTGTGGCAGAACACTGAAGCTTTCTTT | CASSLLWQNTEAFF | TRBJ1-1 | . | TRBV5-5 | few
TGTGCCAGCGCCCTGGGGGGGGGCCAGTACTTC | CASALGGGQYF | TRBJ2-5 | TRBD2 | TRBV12-3/TRBV12-4 | .
TGTGCCAGCAGCTTAGAGCTCGGACTCTCCTACGAGCAGTACTTC | CASSLELGLSYEQYF | TRBJ2-7 | . | TRBV7-6 | many
TGTGCCAGCAGCGAGAGGACAGGGGGCGGCGAGCAGTACTTC | CASSERTGGGEQYF | TRBJ2-7 | TRBD1 | TRBV7-9 | .
TGCAGCGTTGAAGATCGGATAGCGGGAGGAAATAGTGAGCAGTTCTTC | CSVEDRIAGGNSEQFF | TRBJ2-1 | TRBD2 | TRBV29-1 | few
TGTGCCAGCAGTTTAGTACCAGTGTGGAATGAGCAGTTCTTC | CASSLVPVWNEQFF | TRBJ2-1 | . | TRBV12-3/TRBV12-4 | many
TGTGCCAGCAGTGAAGGACCGATTAGCTCCTACGAGCAGTACTTC | CASSEGPISSYEQYF | TRBJ2-7 | . | TRBV6-1 | .
TGTGCCAGCGACCTTAGCGGGGATACCTACAATGAGCAGTTCTTC | CASDLSGDTYNEQFF | TRBJ2-1 | TRBD2 | TRBV2 | .
TGTGCCAGCAAGCACACTAGCTACAATGAGCAGTTCTTC | CASKHTSYNEQFF | TRBJ2-1 | . | TRBV12-3/TRBV12-4 | few
TGCGCCAGCAGCCAGTCAGCTGGAGGGATCACAGATACGCAGTATTTT | CASSQSAGGITDTQYF | TRBJ2-3 | . | TRBV4-3 | .
TGTGCCAGCAGCCCATGGTCGGGACAGGCTAGAGAGCAGTACTTC | CASSPWSGQAREQYF | TRBJ2-7 | TRBD1 | TRBV7-2 | many
TGTGCCTGGAGTATAGGATCTGGGGCCAACGTCCTGACTTTC | CAWSIGSGANVLTF | TRBJ2-6 | . | TRBV30 | .
TGTGCCAGCAGCTCCACAGCACCGAATGAGCAGTTCTTC | CASSSTAPNEQFF | TRBJ2-1 | . | TRBV7-3 | .
TGTGCCAGCAGCTCCGGGCCCCTCGGGGAGCAGTACTTC | CASSSGPLGEQYF | TRBJ2-7 | . | TRBV7-3 | few
TGCAGCGTCTATGGACATTATGGCTACACCTTC | CSVYGHYGYTF | TRBJ1-2 | . | TRBV29-1 | few
TGTGCCAGTACCCCGGGGGATGAGCAGTTCTTC | CASTPGDEQFF | TRBJ2-1 | . | TRBV19 | .
TGTGCCAGCAGCTTGGGGTTCTGGGACTGGGAGTTCTTC | CASSLGFWDWEFF | TRBJ2-1 | . | TRBV7-2 | .